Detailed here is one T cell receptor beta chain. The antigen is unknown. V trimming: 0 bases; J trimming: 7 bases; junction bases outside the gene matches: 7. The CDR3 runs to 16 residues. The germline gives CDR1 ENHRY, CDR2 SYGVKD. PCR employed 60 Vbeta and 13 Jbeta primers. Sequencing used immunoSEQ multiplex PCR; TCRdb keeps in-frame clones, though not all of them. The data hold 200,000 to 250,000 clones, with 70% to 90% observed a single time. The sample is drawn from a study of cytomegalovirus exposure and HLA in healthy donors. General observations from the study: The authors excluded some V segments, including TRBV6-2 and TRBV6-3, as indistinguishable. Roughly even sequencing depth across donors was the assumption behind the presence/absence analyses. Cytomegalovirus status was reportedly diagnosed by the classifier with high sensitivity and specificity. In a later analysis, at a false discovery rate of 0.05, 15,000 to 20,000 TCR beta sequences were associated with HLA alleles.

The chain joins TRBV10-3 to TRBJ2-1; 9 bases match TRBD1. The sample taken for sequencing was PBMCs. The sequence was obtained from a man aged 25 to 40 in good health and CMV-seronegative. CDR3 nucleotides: TGTGCCATCAGTGAGTCCTCGGGACAGGGAGAAAATGAGCAGTTCTTC. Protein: CAISESSGQGENEQFF.